Following are 10 T cell receptor beta chains from one sample sequenced in a study of blood T cells in healthy people across ages. Alongside a J-beta primer mix, a sample-barcoded 5' primer served in a second PCR lasting about 7 to 11 cycles. Using its own MiXCR run on the 5' RACE reads, TCRdb lists one record per CDR3 protein. Seen here are about 970,000 distinct CDR3 sequences, just over 50% observed once, and the top ten hold about 22%. Sequenced material: blood. The receptors derive from a woman aged 55-69 years in good health.

This CDR3 is CSVLQGPNTGELFF. In nucleotides, the CDR3 is TGCAGCGTATTACAGGGTCCGAACACCGGGGAGCTGTTTTTT. J is TRBJ2-2 and V is TRBV29-1; D perhaps matches TRBD1 (6 bases). CDR1 is SQVTM, CDR2 ANQGSEA, per germline. This CDR3 has 14 amino acids. V lost 6 bases, J lost 0 bases, and 11 bases lay in between.

Only a few counts were recorded for this clonotype. The V and J genes are TRBV14 and TRBJ1-2; D gene ambiguous. Germline CDR1 is SGHDN and CDR2 is FVKESK. V dropped 8 bases and J dropped 3 bases, with 13 bases sitting between them. The CDR3 loop spans 13 amino acids. The CDR3 region has the DNA TGTGCCAGCGCAACGACTTGGGACTATGGCTACACCTTC. Its translation is CASATTWDYGYTF.

This clonotype was seen repeatedly, ten times or more. The V and J genes are TRBV29-1 and TRBJ2-3; D not resolved. This CDR3 contains 14 residues. From germline, CDR1 is SQVTM and CDR2 ANQGSEA. Trimming took off 1 base at V and 4 bases at J, with 12 bases between the two ends. CDR3 nucleotides: TGCAGCGTTGAAGTGGGCGCGGTCGCAGATACGCAGTATTTT. It is translated as CSVEVGAVADTQYF.

CDR3 nucleotide sequence: TGTGCCAGCAGTACCCTCCGGGACAGGGAACGAAATGAGCAGTTCTTC. It yields the protein CASSTLRDRERNEQFF. The rearrangement links TRBV2 to TRBJ2-1; the match to TRBD1 covers 9 bases. The germline V gene encodes CDR1 SNHLY and CDR2 FYNNEI. CDR3 length: 16 amino acids. V trimming: 5 bases; J trimming: 7 bases; junction bases outside the gene matches: 12.

Only a few counts were recorded for this clonotype. The rearrangement joins TRBV4-1 to TRBJ2-7; 7 nucleotides match TRBD2. CDR3 length: 15 amino acids. V lost 1 base to trimming and J lost 1 base; unmatched junction nucleotides: 4. The germline V gene has CDR1 MGHRA and CDR2 YSYEKL. The CDR3: CASSQGAAGSYEQYF. CDR3 DNA: TGCGCCAGCAGCCAAGGGGCAGCGGGGTCCTACGAGCAGTACTTC.

This chain links TRBV4-1 with TRBJ2-3; tentative D call: TRBD2 (5 bases). Germline values: CDR1 MGHRA, CDR2 YSYEKL. There are 16 residues in the CDR3. Trimming pared 0 bases from V and 11 bases from J, leaving 21 bases between. CDR3 coding DNA: TGCGCCAGCAGCCAAGATTTGTCCGGGGAATACAATGAGCAGTATTTT. Encoded protein: CASSQDLSGEYNEQYF.

On this clonotype itself: Compared with germline, one end of the junction differs, possibly owing to a read error. The chain uses TRBV6-1 and TRBJ1-5; D might be TRBD1 (6 bases). Germline-derived CDR1 and CDR2 are MNHNS and SASEGT. The CDR3 loop spans 15 amino acids. The CDR3 is CVSGENRDGNQPQHF. The DNA for the CDR3 is TGTGTCAGCGGAGAAAACAGGGATGGCAATCAGCCCCAGCATTTT.

The chain is built from TRBV7-9 and TRBJ2-5; D uncertain. The CDR3 length is 13 residues. Germline V CDR1 and CDR2: SEHNR, FQNEAQ (reference sequence). V lost 3 bases, J lost 1 base, and 6 bases lay in between. The CDR3 nucleotides read TGTGCCAGCAGCTTTGACGGCCAAGAGACCCAGTACTTC. Translated: CASSFDGQETQYF.

This clonotype has a count of ten or more. The chain's CDR3 is CASSQRTGSDTQYF. The CDR3 DNA follows: TGCGCCAGCAGCCAAAGGACAGGGTCAGATACGCAGTATTTT. The V gene is TRBV4-3, the J gene TRBJ2-3, with 8 bases identical to TRBD1. Germline CDR1 LGHNA, CDR2 YSLEER. With V trimmed by 2 bases and J by 4 bases, 2 bases remained unmatched. The CDR3 extends over 14 amino acids.

This chain's CDR3 is CASSCEGYSGNTIYF. The CDR3 region has the DNA TGCGCCAGCAGCTGCGAGGGGTACTCTGGAAACACCATATATTTT. The chain combines TRBV5-1 with TRBJ1-3; TRBD1 is a possible D gene (5 bases). V lost 3 bases and J 0 bases, leaving 10 bases between the germline ends. Germline V gene sequence: CDR1 SGHRS, CDR2 YFSETQ. The CDR3 has 15 amino acids.